The present entry profiles one T cell receptor (beta chain) with its context. The data were taken from a study of T cells in lung cancer brain metastases. Using immunoSEQ multiplex PCR, the repertoire was profiled, and TCRdb retains in-frame clones only, with some absent. The repertoire holds approximately 1,000 clones, with roughly 93% as singletons. The germline CDR1 and CDR2 sequences are SGDLS and YYNGEE. The ends lost 2 bases at V and 2 bases at J; junction bases unmatched: 2. The CDR3 is 14 amino acids. The clonotype was recovered from a woman in her forties with non-small cell lung cancer. The source material was tumor tissue from the primary lung tumor. The chain has TRBV9 and TRBJ2-7, with 9 bases fitting TRBD1. The CDR3 reads CASSVGQGPYEQYF. The CDR3 DNA is TGTGCCAGCAGCGTCGGACAGGGGCCCTACGAGCAGTACTTC. Complete variable domain (other parts from reference TRBV9 and TRBJ2-7): DSGVTQTPKHLITATGQRVTLRCSPRSGDLSVYWYQQSLDQGLQFLIQYYNGEERAKGNILERFSAQQFPDLHSELNLSSLELGDSALYFCASSVGQGPYEQYFGPGTRLTVT.